The present T cell receptor (beta chain) was sequenced within a study of T cell responses to AZD1222 COVID-19 vaccine. The study's findings and limits: Only after the peak T cell response were repertoires sampled. Mostly white British, mostly female donors; authors suggested clonal diversity may be underestimated. Of the AZD1222 recipients, only six or seven were seropositive at baseline.

In germline, CDR1 is MNHEY, CDR2 SMNVEV (reference sequence). V shed 6 bases and J 2 bases; nucleotides not matched to a gene: 3. The CDR3 contains 15 residues. Comment on this clone: What it binds is not known.

Some clones are missing from TCRdb's copy, which holds only in-frame ones; the method was immunoSEQ multiplex PCR. The sample carries about 120,000 clones, just over 90% recorded once. The receptor's source is an adult in good health. The genes are TRBV27 and TRBJ2-7; 14 bases fit TRBD2. This material consisted of peripheral blood, taken on day 0 of AZD1222 vaccination. The CDR3 bases are TGTGCCAGCAGCCTGGGACTAGCGGGAGCCTACGAGCAGTACTTC. Protein sequence: CASSLGLAGAYEQYF.